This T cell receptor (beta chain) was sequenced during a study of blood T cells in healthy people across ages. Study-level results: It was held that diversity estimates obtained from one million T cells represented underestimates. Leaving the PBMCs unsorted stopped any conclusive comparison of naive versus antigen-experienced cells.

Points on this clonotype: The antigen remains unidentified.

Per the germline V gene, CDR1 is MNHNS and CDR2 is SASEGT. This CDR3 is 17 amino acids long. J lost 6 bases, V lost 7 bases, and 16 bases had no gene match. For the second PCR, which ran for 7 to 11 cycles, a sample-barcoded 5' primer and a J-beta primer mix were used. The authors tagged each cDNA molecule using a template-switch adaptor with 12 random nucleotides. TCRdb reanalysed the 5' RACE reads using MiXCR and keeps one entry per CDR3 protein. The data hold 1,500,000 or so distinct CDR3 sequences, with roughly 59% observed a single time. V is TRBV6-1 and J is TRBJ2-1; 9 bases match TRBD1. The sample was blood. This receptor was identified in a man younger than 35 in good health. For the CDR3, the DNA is TGTGCCAGCACCGAACCTTACGGACAGGGGTCATTCAATGAGCAGTTCTTC. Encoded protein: CASTEPYGQGSFNEQFF.